The T cell receptor (beta chain) under discussion was sequenced for a study of blood T cell repertoires in COVID-19. In the study's own analysis: How many nucleated cells were present was estimated from reference gene primer amplification. TCRdb's table, derived via immunoSEQ multiplex PCR, lists solely in-frame clones and lacks some. That table is the source of V, J and clone size, and D and trimming were worked out from the DNA. The table records approximately 100,000 clones, 65% to 80% of them present only once. Trimming removed 5 bases at V and 7 bases at J, with 11 bases between. Germline V gives CDR1 SGHTA, CDR2 FQGTGA. This CDR3 has 13 amino acids.

This sequence was found in a man aged 65 to 85 with active or convalescent COVID-19. The chain carries TRBV7-3 and TRBJ1-4, with D possibly TRBD1 on 6 matching bases. Specimen: peripheral blood. CDR3 in amino acids: CASSPGEGEKLFF. As DNA, the CDR3 is TGTGCCAGCAGCCCAGGGGAAGGTGAAAAACTGTTTTTT.